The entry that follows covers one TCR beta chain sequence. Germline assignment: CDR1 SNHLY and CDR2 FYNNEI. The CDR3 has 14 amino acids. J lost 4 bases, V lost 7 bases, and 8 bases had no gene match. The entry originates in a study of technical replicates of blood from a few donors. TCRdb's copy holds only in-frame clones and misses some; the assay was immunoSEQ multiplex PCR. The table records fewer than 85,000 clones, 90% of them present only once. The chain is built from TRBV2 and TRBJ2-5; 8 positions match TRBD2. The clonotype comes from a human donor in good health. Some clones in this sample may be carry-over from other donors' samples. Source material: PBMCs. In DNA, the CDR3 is TGTGCCAGCAACCGGGGGGGCGTTGGAGAGACCCAGTACTTC. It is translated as CASNRGGVGETQYF. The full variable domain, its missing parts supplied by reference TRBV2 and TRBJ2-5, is EPEVTQTPSHQVTQMGQEVILRCVPISNHLYFYWYRQILGQKVEFLVSFYNNEISEKSEIFDDQFSVERPDGSNFTLKIRSTKLEDSAMYFCASNRGGVGETQYFGPGTRLLVL.